This TCR beta chain was observed in a study of CXCR3-negative and CXCR3-positive naive CD8 T cells. Study information: Overall TRB read output was 110 million to 150 million, and each library contained about 1.5 +/- 0.3 million reads.

UMI labels and 5' RACE were used to prepare the TRB cDNA libraries. TCRdb re-called the 5' RACE reads and catalogs CDR3 proteins one per entry, DNA excluded. The data show over 100,000 distinct CDR3 sequences, and the top ten clones hold roughly 0.3%. Overall study findings and caveats: Cryopreserved cells showed partially decreased CXCR3 expression, and most assays used fresh PBMCs. CXCR3-positive naive cells carried more hydrophobic TRB CDR3s than CXCR3-negative ones.

Triplicate sorts of 300,000 cells per CD8+ subset. About this clonotype itself: The antigen remains unidentified.

This CDR3 is built from 15 residues. Per the germline V gene, CDR1 is PRHDT and CDR2 is FYEKMQ (reference sequence). Input material: naive CXCR3- CD8+ T cells from blood. The subset: CD45RO-CCR7+CD27+CD95- naive CD8+ T cells lacking CXCR3 (TNR3-). The clonotype originates from a human donor in good health. Some clones in this sample may be carry-over from other donors' samples. The rearrangement links TRBV13 to TRBJ1-1; without DNA, the TCRdb call of TRBD1 cannot be checked. The CDR3 reads CASSLGTGGGSEAFF.